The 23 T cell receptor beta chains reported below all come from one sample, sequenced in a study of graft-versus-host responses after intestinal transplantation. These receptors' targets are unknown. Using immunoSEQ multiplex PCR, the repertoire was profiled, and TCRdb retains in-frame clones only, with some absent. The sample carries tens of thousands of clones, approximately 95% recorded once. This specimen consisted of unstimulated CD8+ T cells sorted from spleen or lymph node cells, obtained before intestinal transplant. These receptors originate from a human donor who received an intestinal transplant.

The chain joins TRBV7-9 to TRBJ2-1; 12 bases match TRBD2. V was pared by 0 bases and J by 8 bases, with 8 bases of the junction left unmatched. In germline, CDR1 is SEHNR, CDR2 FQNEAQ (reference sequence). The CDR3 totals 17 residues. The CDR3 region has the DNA TGTGCCAGCAGCTTAGCGCCGGCTAGCGGGAGGGGGGATGAGCAGTTCTTC. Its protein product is CASSLAPASGRGDEQFF.

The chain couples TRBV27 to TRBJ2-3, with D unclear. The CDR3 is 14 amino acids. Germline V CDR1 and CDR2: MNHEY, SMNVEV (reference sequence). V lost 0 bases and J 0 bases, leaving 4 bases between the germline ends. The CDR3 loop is CASSLSTSTDTQYF. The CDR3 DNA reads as TGTGCCAGCAGTTTATCGACTAGCACAGATACGCAGTATTTT.

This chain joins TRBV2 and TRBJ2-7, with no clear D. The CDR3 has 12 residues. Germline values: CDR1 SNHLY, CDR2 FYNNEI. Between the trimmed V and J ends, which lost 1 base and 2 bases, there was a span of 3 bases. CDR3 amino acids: CASSEVTYEQYF. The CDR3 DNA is TGTGCCAGCAGTGAAGTCACCTACGAGCAGTACTTC.

CDR3 DNA: TGTGCCAGCAGCCCGGGACTAGCGGGAGTTGAGCAGTTCTTC. It is translated as CASSPGLAGVEQFF. The chain is built from TRBV4-2 and TRBJ2-1, with 14 bases matching TRBD2. Trimming at V came to 4 bases and at J to 9 bases, leaving 2 bases not matched to a gene. The CDR3 spans 14 residues. Germline CDR1 is LGHNA and CDR2 is YNFKEQ.

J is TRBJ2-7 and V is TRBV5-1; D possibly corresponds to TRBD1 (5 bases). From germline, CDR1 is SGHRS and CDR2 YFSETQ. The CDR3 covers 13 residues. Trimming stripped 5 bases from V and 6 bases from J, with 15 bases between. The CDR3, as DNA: TGCGCCAGCAGGGTGGGGTGGGGCGGCGAGCAGTACTTC. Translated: CASRVGWGGEQYF.

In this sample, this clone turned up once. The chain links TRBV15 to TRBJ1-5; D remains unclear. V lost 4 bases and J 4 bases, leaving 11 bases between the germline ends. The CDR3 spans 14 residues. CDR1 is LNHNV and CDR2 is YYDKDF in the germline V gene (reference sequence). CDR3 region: CATSKFPPNQPQHF. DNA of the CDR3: TGTGCCACCAGCAAATTCCCCCCTAATCAGCCCCAGCATTTT.

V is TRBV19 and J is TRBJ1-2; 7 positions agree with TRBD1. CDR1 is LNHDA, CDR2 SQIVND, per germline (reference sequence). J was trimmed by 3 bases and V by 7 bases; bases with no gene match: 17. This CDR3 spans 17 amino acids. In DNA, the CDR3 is TGTGCCAGTAAAAGTGCAGGGCGACAGGGCGATGACTATGGCTACACCTTC. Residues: CASKSAGRQGDDYGYTF.

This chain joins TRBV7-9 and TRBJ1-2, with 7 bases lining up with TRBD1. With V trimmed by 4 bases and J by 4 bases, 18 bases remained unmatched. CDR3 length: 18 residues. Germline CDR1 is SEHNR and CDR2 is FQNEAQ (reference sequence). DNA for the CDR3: TGTGCCAGCAGCTCCCAAACCACCCTTGACAGGGCTGGCTATGGCTACACCTTC. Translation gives CASSSQTTLDRAGYGYTF.

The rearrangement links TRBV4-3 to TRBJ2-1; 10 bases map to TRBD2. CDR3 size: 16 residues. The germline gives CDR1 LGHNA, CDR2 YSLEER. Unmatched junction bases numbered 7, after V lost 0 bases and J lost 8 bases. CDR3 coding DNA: TGCGCCAGCAGCCAAGATCCGGGGAGCGGGGGGGATGAGCAGTTCTTC. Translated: CASSQDPGSGGDEQFF.

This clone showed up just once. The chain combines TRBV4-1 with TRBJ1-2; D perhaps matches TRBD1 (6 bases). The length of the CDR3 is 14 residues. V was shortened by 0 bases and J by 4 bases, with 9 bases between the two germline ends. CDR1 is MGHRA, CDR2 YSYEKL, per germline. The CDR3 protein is CASSQDRTVYGYTF. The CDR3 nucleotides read TGCGCCAGCAGCCAAGATCGGACAGTCTATGGCTACACCTTC.

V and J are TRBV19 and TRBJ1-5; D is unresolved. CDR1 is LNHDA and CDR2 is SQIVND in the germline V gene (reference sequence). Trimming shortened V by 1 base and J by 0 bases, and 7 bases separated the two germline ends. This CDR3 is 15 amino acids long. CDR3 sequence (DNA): TGTGCCAGTAGTATAGCGGGGTATAGCAATCAGCCCCAGCATTTT. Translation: CASSIAGYSNQPQHF.

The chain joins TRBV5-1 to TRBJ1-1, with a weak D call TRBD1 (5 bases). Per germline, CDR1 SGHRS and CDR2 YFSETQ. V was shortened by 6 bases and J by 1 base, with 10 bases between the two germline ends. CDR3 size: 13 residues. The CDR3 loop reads CASTSGGNTEAFF. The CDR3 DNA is TGCGCCAGCACATCGGGGGGGAACACTGAAGCTTTCTTT.

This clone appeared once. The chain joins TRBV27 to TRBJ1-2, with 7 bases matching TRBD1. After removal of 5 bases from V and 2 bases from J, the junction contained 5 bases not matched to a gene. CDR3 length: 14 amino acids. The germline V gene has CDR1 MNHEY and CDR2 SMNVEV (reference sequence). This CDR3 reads CASSSGTANYGYTF. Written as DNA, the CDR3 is TGTGCCAGCAGTAGTGGGACAGCCAACTATGGCTACACCTTC.

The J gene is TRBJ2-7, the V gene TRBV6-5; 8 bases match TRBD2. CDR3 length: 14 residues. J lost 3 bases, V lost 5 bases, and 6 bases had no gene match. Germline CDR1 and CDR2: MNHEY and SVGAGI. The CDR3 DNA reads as TGTGCCAGCAGTGCCGGGACTAGACTCTACGAGCAGTACTTC. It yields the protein CASSAGTRLYEQYF.

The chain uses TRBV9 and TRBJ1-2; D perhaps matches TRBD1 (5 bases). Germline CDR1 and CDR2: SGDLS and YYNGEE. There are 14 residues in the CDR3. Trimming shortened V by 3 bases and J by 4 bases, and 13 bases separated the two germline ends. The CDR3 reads CASSAITGAYGYTF. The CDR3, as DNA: TGTGCCAGCAGCGCCATCACAGGAGCCTATGGCTACACCTTC. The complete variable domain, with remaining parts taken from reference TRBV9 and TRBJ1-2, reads DSGVTQTPKHLITATGQRVTLRCSPRSGDLSVYWYQQSLDQGLQFLIQYYNGEERAKGNILERFSAQQFPDLHSELNLSSLELGDSALYFCASSAITGAYGYTFGSGTRLTVV.

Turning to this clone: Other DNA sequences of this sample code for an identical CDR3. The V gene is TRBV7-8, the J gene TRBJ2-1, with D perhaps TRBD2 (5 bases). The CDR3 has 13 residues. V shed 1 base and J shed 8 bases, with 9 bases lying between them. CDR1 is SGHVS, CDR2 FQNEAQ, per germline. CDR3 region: CASSLGSGDEQFF. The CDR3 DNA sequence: TGTGCCAGCAGCTTAGGTTCCGGGGATGAGCAGTTCTTC. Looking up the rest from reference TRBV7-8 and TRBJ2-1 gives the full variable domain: GAGVSQSPRYKVAKRGQDVALRCDPISGHVSLFWYQQALGQGPEFLTYFQNEAQLDKSGLPSDRFFAERPEGSVSTLKIQRTQQEDSAVYLCASSLGSGDEQFFGPGTRLTVL.

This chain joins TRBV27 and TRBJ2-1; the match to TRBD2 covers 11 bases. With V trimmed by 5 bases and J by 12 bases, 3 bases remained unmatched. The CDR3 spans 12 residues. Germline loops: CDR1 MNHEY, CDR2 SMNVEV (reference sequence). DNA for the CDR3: TGTGCCAGCAGTACTCTAGCGGGGGGGCAGTTCTTC. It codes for CASSTLAGGQFF.

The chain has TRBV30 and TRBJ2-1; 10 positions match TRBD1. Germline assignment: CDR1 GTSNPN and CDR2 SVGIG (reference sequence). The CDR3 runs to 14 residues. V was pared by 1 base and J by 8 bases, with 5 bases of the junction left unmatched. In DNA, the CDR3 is TGTGCCTGGAGTGGGGGACAGGGGTTGGATGAGCAGTTCTTC. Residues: CAWSGGQGLDEQFF. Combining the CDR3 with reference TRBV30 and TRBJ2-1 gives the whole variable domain SQTIHQWPATLVQPVGSPLSLECTVEGTSNPNLYWYRQAAGRGLQLLFYSVGIGQISSEVPQNLSASRPQDRQFILSSKKLLLSDSGFYLCAWSGGQGLDEQFFGPGTRLTVL.

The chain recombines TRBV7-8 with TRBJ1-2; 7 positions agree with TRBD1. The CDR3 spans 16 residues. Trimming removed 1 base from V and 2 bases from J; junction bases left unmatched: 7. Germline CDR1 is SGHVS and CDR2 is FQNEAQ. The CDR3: CASSLEPQGGNYGYTF. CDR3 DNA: TGTGCCAGCAGCTTAGAACCTCAGGGGGGAAACTATGGCTACACCTTC.

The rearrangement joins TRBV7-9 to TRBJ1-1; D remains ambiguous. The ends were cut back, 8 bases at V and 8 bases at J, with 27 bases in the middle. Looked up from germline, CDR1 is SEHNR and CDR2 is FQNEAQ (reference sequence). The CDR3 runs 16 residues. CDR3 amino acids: CASPQSGFRGQVEAFF. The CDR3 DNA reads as TGTGCCAGCCCTCAAAGCGGATTTCGTGGGCAGGTCGAAGCTTTCTTT.

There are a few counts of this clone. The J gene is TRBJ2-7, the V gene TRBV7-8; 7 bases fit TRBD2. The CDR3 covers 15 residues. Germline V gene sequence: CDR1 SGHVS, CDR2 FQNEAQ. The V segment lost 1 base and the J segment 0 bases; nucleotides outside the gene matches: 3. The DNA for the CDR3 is TGTGCCAGCAGCTTAGTCCGCGGGAGCTCCTACGAGCAGTACTTC. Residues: CASSLVRGSSYEQYF.

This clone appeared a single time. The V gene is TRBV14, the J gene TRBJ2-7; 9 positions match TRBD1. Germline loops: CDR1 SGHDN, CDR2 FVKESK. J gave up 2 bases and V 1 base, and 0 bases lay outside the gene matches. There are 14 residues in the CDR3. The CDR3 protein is CASSQGQGAYEQYF. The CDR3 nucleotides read TGTGCCAGCAGCCAAGGACAGGGGGCCTACGAGCAGTACTTC.

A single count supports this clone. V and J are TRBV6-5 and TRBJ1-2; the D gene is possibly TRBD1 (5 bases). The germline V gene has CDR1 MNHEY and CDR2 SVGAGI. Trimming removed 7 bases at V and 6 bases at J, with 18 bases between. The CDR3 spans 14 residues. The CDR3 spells CASTPVEGNDGYTF. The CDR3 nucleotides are TGTGCCAGCACCCCCGTGGAGGGGAACGATGGCTACACCTTC.